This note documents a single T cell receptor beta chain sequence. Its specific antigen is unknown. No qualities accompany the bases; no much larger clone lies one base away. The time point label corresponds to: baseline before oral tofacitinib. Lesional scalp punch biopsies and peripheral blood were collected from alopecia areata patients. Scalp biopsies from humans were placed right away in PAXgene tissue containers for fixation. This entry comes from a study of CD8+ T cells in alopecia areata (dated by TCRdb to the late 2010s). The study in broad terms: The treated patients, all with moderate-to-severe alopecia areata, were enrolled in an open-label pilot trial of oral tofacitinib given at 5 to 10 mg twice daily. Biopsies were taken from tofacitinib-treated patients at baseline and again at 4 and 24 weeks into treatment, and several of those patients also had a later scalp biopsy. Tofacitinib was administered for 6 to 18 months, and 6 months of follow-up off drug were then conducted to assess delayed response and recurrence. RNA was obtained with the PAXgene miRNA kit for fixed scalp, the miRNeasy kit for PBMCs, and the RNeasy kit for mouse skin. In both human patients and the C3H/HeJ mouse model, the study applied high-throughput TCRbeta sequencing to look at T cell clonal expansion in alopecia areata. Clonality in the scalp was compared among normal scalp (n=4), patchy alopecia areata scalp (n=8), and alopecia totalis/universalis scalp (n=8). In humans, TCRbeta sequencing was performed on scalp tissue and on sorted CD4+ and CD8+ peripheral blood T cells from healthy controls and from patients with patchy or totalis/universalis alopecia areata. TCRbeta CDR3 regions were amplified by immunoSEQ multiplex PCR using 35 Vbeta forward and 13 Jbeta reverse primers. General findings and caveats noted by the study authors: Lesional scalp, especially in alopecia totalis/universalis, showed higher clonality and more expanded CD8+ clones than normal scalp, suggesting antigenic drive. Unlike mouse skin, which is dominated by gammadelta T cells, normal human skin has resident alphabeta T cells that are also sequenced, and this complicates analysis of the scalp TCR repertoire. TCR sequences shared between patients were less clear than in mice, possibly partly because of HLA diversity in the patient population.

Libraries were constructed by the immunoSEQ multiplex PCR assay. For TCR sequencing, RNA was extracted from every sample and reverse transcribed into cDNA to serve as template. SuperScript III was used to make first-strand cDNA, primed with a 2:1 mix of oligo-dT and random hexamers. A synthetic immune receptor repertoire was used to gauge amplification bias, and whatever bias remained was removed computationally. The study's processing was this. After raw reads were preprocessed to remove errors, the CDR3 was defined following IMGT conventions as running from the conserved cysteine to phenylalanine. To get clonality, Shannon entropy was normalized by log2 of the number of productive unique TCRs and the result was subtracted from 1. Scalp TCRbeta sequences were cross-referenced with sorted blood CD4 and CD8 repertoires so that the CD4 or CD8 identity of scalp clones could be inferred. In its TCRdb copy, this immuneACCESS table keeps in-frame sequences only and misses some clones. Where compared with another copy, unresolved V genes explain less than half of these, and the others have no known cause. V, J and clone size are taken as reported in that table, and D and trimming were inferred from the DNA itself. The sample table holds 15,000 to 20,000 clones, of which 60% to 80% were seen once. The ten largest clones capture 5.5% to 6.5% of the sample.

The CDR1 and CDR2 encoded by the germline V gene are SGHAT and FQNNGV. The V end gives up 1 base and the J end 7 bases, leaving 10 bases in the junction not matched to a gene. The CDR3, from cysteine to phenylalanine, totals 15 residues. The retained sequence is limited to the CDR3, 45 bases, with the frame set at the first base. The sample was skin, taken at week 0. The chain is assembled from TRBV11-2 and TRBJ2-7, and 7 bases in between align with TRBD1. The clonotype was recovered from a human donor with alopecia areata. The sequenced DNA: TGTGCCAGCAGCTTAGTCACAGGGGCCGTTTTGGAGCAGTACTTC. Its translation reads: CASSLVTGAVLEQYF.